Sequencing of this T cell receptor beta chain was carried out in a study of metastatic and nonmetastatic thyroid tumors. Study background: Samples came from malignant and benign thyroid patients, and repertoires were compared across blood and tumor or nodule tissue. The study's findings and limits: TCR beta diversity was reportedly significantly higher in malignant thyroid tumors than benign nodules, in blood and tumor.

In the source study's methods: A classifier of distant metastasis in papillary thyroid cancer was built from CDR3 differences (across clinicopathological groups). TCRdb redid the clone calls on the PCR reads using MiXCR. The V and J calls shown here were made by TCRdb, not taken from the authors' results. The repertoire holds 22,000 or so clones, with roughly 15% as singletons. All patients were treatment-naive before thyroid surgery. In this sample, this clone turned up many times. Its antigen is as yet unknown. Trimming cost V 5 bases and J 0 bases, with 13 bases left between them. Germline CDR1 reads SGHVS; CDR2 reads FQNEAQ. This CDR3 is 15 amino acids long.

Input material: blood. The chain combines TRBV7-8 with TRBJ1-2; D perhaps matches TRBD1 (5 bases). The clonotype was recovered from a female donor with papillary thyroid cancer or a benign thyroid nodule (not recorded which). Some clones in this sample may be carry-over from other donors' samples. The CDR3 sequence: CASSPDSLANYGYTF. In DNA form, the CDR3 reads TGTGCCAGCAGCCCAGACAGCTTAGCTAACTATGGCTACACCTTC.